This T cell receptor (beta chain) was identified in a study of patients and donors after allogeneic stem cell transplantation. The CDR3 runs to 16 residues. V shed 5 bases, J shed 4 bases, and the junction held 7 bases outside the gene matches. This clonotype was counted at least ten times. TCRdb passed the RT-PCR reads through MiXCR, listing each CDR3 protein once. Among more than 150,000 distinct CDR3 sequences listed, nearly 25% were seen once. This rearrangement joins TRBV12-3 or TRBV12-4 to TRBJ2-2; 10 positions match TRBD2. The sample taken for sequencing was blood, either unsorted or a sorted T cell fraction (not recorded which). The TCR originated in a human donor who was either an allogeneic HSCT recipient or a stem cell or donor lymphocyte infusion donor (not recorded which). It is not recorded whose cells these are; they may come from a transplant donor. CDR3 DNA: TGTGCCAGCAGTCAAAGGACTAGCGGTACCACCGGGGAGCTGTTTTTT. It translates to CASSQRTSGTTGELFF.